These 21 T cell receptor beta chains were sequenced from one sample in a study of T-cell memory formation after mild COVID-19. TCRdb reanalysed the 5' RACE reads using MiXCR and keeps one entry per CDR3 protein. The table shows roughly 400,000 distinct CDR3 sequences, with about a sixth occurring only once. The material sequenced was PBMCs or a T cell subset sorted from them (not recorded which). These receptors originate from a man younger than 35 who had mild COVID-19 (a few samples of this study predate the infection). Cell type and time point are not known.

The V gene is TRBV11-2, the J gene TRBJ2-5; D not resolved. This CDR3 spans 15 amino acids. The germline V and J ends were trimmed by 1 base and 2 bases, with 11 bases remaining between them. Germline V lookup: CDR1 SGHAT, CDR2 FQNNGV. The CDR3 spells CASSLGTVAQETQYF. The CDR3 DNA sequence: TGTGCCAGCAGCTTAGGGACGGTGGCACAAGAGACCCAGTACTTC.

This clonotype was observed a handful of times. The chain recombines TRBV29-1 with TRBJ1-1, with D unresolved. The germline CDR1 and CDR2 sequences are SQVTM and ANQGSEA. The CDR3 is 13 residues long. Trimming removed 6 bases from V and 0 bases from J, with 11 bases in between. In DNA, the CDR3 is TGCAGCGTGAAACGCAGACTGAACACTGAAGCTTTCTTT. Residues: CSVKRRLNTEAFF.

The chain joins TRBV12-3 or TRBV12-4 to TRBJ2-3; unclear D gene. The CDR3 sequence is 13 residues long. V was pared by 5 bases and J by 6 bases, with 12 bases between. CDR3 coding DNA: TGTGCCAGCAGTCCGTGGACCGGGGATACGCAGTATTTT. This codes for CASSPWTGDTQYF.

The chain has TRBV5-1 and TRBJ2-7; TRBD1 is a possible D gene (5 bases). There are 14 residues in the CDR3. Germline V lookup: CDR1 SGHRS, CDR2 YFSETQ. Trimming took off 0 bases at V and 0 bases at J, with 7 bases between the two ends. CDR3 sequence: CASSLEGFSYEQYF. The CDR3 DNA follows: TGCGCCAGCAGCTTGGAGGGGTTCTCCTACGAGCAGTACTTC.

This clonotype occurred a few times. The chain recombines TRBV11-2 with TRBJ1-1, with no clear D. The ends were cut back, 4 bases at V and 2 bases at J, with 14 bases in the middle. The CDR3 has 15 residues. Germline CDR1 reads SGHAT; CDR2 reads FQNNGV. CDR3 amino acids: CASSSPFPVNTEAFF. CDR3 nucleotide sequence: TGTGCCAGCAGCTCACCCTTCCCGGTAAACACTGAAGCTTTCTTT.

There are a few counts of this clonotype. The V call is TRBV25-1, the J call TRBJ1-2; no firm D call. This CDR3 is built from 13 residues. The germline CDR1 and CDR2 sequences are MGHDK and SYGVNS. V was trimmed by 3 bases and J by 6 bases, leaving 11 bases between them. The DNA for the CDR3 is TGTGCCAGCAGTGAGCTACCCCAGGATGGCTACACCTTC. Amino acids: CASSELPQDGYTF.

The chain's CDR3 is CASSDGVAGRLALYSYEQYV. The CDR3 coding sequence is TGTGCCAGCAGTGATGGGGTGGCCGGACGCCTGGCCCTCTACTCCTACGAGCAGTACGTC. This rearrangement joins TRBV2 to TRBJ2-7; D gene ambiguous. CDR1 SNHLY and CDR2 FYNNEI come from the germline V gene. V lost 3 bases and J lost 0, with 27 bases in between. CDR3 length equals 20 residues.

This chain connects TRBV21-1 to TRBJ1-1; TRBD1 is the table's D call, not checked against the DNA. TRBV21-1 is assigned pseudogene status. The CDR3 runs 18 residues. The CDR3 protein is CASSKKWAGINLNTEAFF. The CDR3 coding sequence is TGTGCCAGCAGCAAAAAGTGGGCAGGGATAAACTTAAACACTGAAGCTTTCTTT.

The chain joins TRBV24-1 to TRBJ1-2; D might be TRBD1 (5 bases). The CDR3 covers 17 residues. CDR1 is KGHDR and CDR2 is SFDVKD in the germline V gene. The V gene lost 3 bases and the J gene lost 3 bases, with 19 bases spanning the gap. This chain's CDR3 is CATSDNTGEMKDYGYTF. The CDR3 region has the DNA TGTGCCACCAGTGATAACACAGGTGAGATGAAGGACTATGGCTACACCTTC.

This clonotype was observed a handful of times. The CDR3 nucleotides read TGCGCCAGCAGCTTGTCAGACTTCAATCAGCCCCAGCATTTT. Its translation: CASSLSDFNQPQHF. The chain recombines TRBV5-1 with TRBJ1-5; D uncertain. The CDR3 consists of 14 residues. The germline CDR1 and CDR2 sequences are SGHRS and YFSETQ. V was shortened by 1 base and J by 3 bases, with 8 bases between the two germline ends.

This clonotype has just a few counts. V usage is TRBV20-1 and J usage is TRBJ2-7, with 8 bases lining up with TRBD1. Trimming took 0 bases from V and 5 from J; bases not matched to a gene: 9. Germline-derived CDR1 and CDR2 are DFQATT and SNEGSKA (reference sequence). CDR3 length: 15 residues. The CDR3 reads CSARDRDRGWDEQYV. The CDR3 DNA reads as TGCAGTGCTAGAGATCGCGACAGGGGATGGGACGAGCAGTACGTC.

This clonotype was counted at least ten times. The chain links TRBV6-1 to TRBJ2-4; D possibly matches TRBD1 or TRBD2 (5 bases each). This CDR3 has 17 residues. Germline CDR1 is MNHNS and CDR2 is SASEGT. The germline V and J ends were trimmed by 4 bases and 0 bases, with 16 bases remaining between them. The CDR3 loop reads CASSGAVRGLAKNIQYF. As DNA, the CDR3 is TGTGCCAGCAGTGGCGCTGTCCGGGGCCTAGCCAAAAACATTCAGTACTTC.

V and J are TRBV5-6 and TRBJ1-2; TRBD1 matches at 9 bases. The CDR3 has 15 amino acids. The germline CDR1 and CDR2 sequences are SGHDT and YYEEEE. With 4 bases clipped from V and 5 bases from J, the junction kept 9 bases outside the gene matches. CDR3 bases: TGTGCCAGCAGCGGGGACAGGGCCCTATGGTATGGCTACACCTTC. It yields the protein CASSGDRALWYGYTF.

This clonotype was observed a handful of times. CDR3 residues: CASSSAGTYRAFF. Here the CDR3 DNA reads TGTGCCAGCAGCTCCGCCGGGACATACCGCGCTTTCTTT. This chain links TRBV11-2 with TRBJ1-1; D might be TRBD1 (6 bases). The germline gives CDR1 SGHAT, CDR2 FQNNGV. The V gene lost 4 bases and the J gene lost 11 bases, with 17 bases spanning the gap. The CDR3 runs to 13 residues.

This chain uses TRBV6-6 with TRBJ1-5; unclear D gene. Germline CDR1 and CDR2: MNHNY and SVGAGI (reference sequence). Trimming took off 4 bases at V and 7 bases at J, with 2 bases between the two ends. This CDR3 spans 10 amino acids. The CDR3 protein is CASSSQPQHF. The CDR3 nucleotides are TGTGCCAGCAGTTCGCAGCCCCAGCATTTT.

This clonotype was counted only a few times. The genes are TRBV7-6 and TRBJ1-1; D might be TRBD1 (5 bases). The CDR3 consists of 15 residues. The V and J ends lost 4 bases and 1 base respectively, with 13 bases between them. Germline V gene lookup returns CDR1 SGHVS and CDR2 FNYEAQ. The CDR3 DNA reads as TGTGCCAGCAGCTACCGGACATGGTGGAACACTGAAGCTTTCTTT. Residues: CASSYRTWWNTEAFF.

The V gene is TRBV7-9, the J gene TRBJ2-2, with a tentative D call TRBD2 (5 bases). In germline, CDR1 is SEHNR, CDR2 FQNEAQ (reference sequence). V was cut by 6 bases and J by 0 bases, with 8 bases left in between. The CDR3 contains 14 residues. The CDR3 DNA follows: TGTGCCAGCAGGAGGGAAGCGAACACCGGGGAGCTGTTTTTT. Residues: CASRREANTGELFF.

This clonotype was observed a few times. The chain has TRBV6-5 and TRBJ2-2, with a weak D call TRBD2 (5 bases). Looked up from germline, CDR1 is MNHEY and CDR2 is SVGAGI. V lost 9 bases and J lost 6, with 17 bases in between. CDR3 length: 14 amino acids. The CDR3 bases are TGTGCCAGTAAACCGCCGTTGGAGGCCGGGGAGCTGTTTTTT. Translating it yields CASKPPLEAGELFF.

This clonotype occurred a few times. The CDR3 spells CASSLEQGYNQPQHF. In nucleotides, the CDR3 is TGTGCCAGCAGTTTAGAACAGGGGTACAATCAGCCCCAGCATTTT. V and J are TRBV12-3 or TRBV12-4 and TRBJ1-5; 7 nucleotides align to TRBD1. The CDR3 loop spans 15 amino acids. Losses at the gene ends were 1 base for V and 3 bases for J; bases not matched to a gene: 3.

This clonotype was seen a handful of times. The chain uses TRBV7-9 and TRBJ1-2; D gene unclear. Germline CDR1 SEHNR, CDR2 FQNEAQ (reference sequence). With 2 bases removed from V and 2 bases from J, the gap between germline ends came to 9 bases. The CDR3 spans 14 residues. CDR3 residues: CASSLKHVNYGYTF. The CDR3 nucleotides are TGTGCCAGCAGCTTAAAGCACGTGAACTATGGCTACACCTTC. The full variable domain, rest sourced from reference TRBV7-9 and TRBJ1-2, is DTGVSQNPRHKITKRGQNVTFRCDPISEHNRLYWYRQTLGQGPEFLTYFQNEAQLEKSRLLSDRFSAERPKGSFSTLEIQRTEQGDSAMYLCASSLKHVNYGYTFGSGTRLTVV.

The chain employs TRBV12-3 or TRBV12-4 and TRBJ1-3; D remains ambiguous. The CDR3 is 14 residues long. V lost 0 bases to trimming and J lost 9 bases, with 12 bases between them. CDR3 bases: TGTGCCAGCAGTTTAGCCCTTGGGTCAGGCACCATATATTTT. It codes for CASSLALGSGTIYF.